This is a list of T cell receptor beta chains from one sample in a study of shared clonotypes between healthy human individuals. The method was immunoSEQ multiplex PCR; TCRdb's version includes in-frame clones alone and lacks a portion of them. Among roughly 2.2 million clones listed, 85% to 95% were seen once. Material for sequencing was naive CD4+ T cells from PBMCs. The receptors come from a young man in good health. Some clones in this sample may be carry-over from other donors' samples. Each CDR3 is given with its conserved first and last residue. Each record gives: clone size, D gene, V gene, J gene, CDR3 protein, CDR3 DNA. The D gene is left open where the match is weak. Part of the rows lack a size; the others show once, few, many or a class for expanded clones.

.,.,TRBV18,TRBJ1-1,CASSPRQGSDTEAFF,TGTGCCAGCTCACCACGGCAGGGATCGGACACTGAAGCTTTCTTT
.,.,TRBV20-1,TRBJ1-2,CSAGSGGYTF,TGCAGTGCAGGGTCGGGTGGCTACACCTTC
.,TRBD1,TRBV10-3,TRBJ2-3,CAISGHRGTTDTQYF,TGTGCCATCAGTGGTCACAGGGGGACCACAGATACGCAGTATTTT
.,TRBD1,TRBV10-1,TRBJ2-7,CASKFGTDILSSYEQYF,TGCGCCAGCAAGTTCGGGACAGATATTTTGAGCTCCTACGAGCAGTACTTC
.,.,TRBV28,TRBJ1-1,CASRPGLLNTEAFF,TGTGCCAGCAGGCCGGGACTTCTTAACACTGAAGCTTTCTTT
.,.,TRBV6-5,TRBJ1-1,CASSRSGGNTEAFF,TGTGCCAGCAGCCGCTCGGGTGGGAACACTGAAGCTTTCTTT
.,.,TRBV2,TRBJ2-3,CASSALRGTQYF,TGTGCCAGCAGTGCTCTCCGAGGTACGCAGTATTTT
.,.,TRBV5-1,TRBJ2-7,CASSFPGSYEQYF,TGCGCCAGCAGCTTCCCCGGCTCCTACGAGCAGTACTTC
.,.,TRBV5-1,TRBJ1-4,CASSLGVSQPATNEKLFF,TGCGCCAGCAGCTTGGGGGTCAGTCAGCCCGCAACTAATGAAAAACTGTTTTTT
once,.,TRBV28,TRBJ1-4,CASSLVTTTNEKLFF,TGTGCCAGCAGTTTAGTGACCACAACTAATGAAAAACTGTTTTTT
.,.,TRBV27,TRBJ1-1,CASSSVRSGRNTEAFF,TGTGCCAGCAGTTCCGTACGCTCAGGGAGGAACACTGAAGCTTTCTTT
.,TRBD1,TRBV5-1,TRBJ1-1,CASSLEGQGNTEAFF,TGCGCCAGCAGCTTGGAGGGACAGGGAAACACTGAAGCTTTCTTT
.,.,TRBV5-1,TRBJ1-5,CASSIGSNQPQHF,TGCGCCAGCAGCATCGGTTCCAATCAGCCCCAGCATTTT
.,TRBD1,TRBV4-2,TRBJ2-7,CASSHRTGDEQYF,TGTGCCAGCAGCCACCGGACAGGGGACGAGCAGTACTTC
.,TRBD2,TRBV9,TRBJ2-1,CASSVVAGGPNEQFF,TGTGCCAGCAGCGTAGTGGCGGGAGGGCCCAATGAGCAGTTCTTC
.,.,TRBV5-4,TRBJ2-7,CASSAPDKNEQYF,TGTGCCAGCAGCGCACCCGACAAGAACGAGCAGTACTTC
once,.,TRBV25-1,TRBJ1-6,CASSENSPLHF,TGTGCCAGCAGTGAAAATTCACCCCTCCACTTT
.,.,TRBV5-1,TRBJ2-1,CASTISPSDYNEQFF,TGCGCCAGCACGATCTCCCCTAGCGACTACAATGAGCAGTTCTTC
.,TRBD1,TRBV6-6,TRBJ2-2,CASSSRGRNTGELFF,TGTGCCAGCAGTTCCAGGGGGCGCAACACCGGGGAGCTGTTTTTT
.,.,TRBV13,TRBJ2-3,CASSLRGMSTDTQYF,TGTGCCAGCAGCCTCCGGGGGATGAGTACAGATACGCAGTATTTT
.,.,TRBV28,TRBJ2-7,CASRRRAGYYEQYF,TGTGCCAGCAGACGTCGGGCAGGCTACTACGAGCAGTACTTC
.,TRBD2,TRBV11-2,TRBJ2-3,CASSQGLAGGSDTQYF,TGTGCCAGCAGCCAGGGACTAGCGGGAGGGTCAGATACGCAGTATTTT
.,TRBD2,TRBV6-5,TRBJ2-1,CASSYGRLAGIGEQFF,TGTGCCAGCAGTTACGGGAGACTAGCGGGGATCGGTGAGCAGTTCTTC
.,.,TRBV21-1,TRBJ2-1,CASSNGTAPDNEQFF,TGTGCCAGCAGCAACGGGACTGCGCCGGACAATGAGCAGTTCTTC
.,TRBD2,TRBV7-8,TRBJ2-4,CASSLVPLGLAGGGRTKNIQYF,TGTGCCAGCAGCTTAGTACCCCTTGGGCTAGCGGGAGGAGGTAGGACCAAAAACATTCAGTACTTC
once,TRBD1,TRBV27,TRBJ1-2,CASADRGQQGYTF,TGTGCCAGCGCAGACAGGGGGCAACAGGGCTACACCTTC
.,.,TRBV28,TRBJ1-5,CASKKTGPWDSNQPQHF,TGTGCCAGCAAGAAGACAGGCCCATGGGATAGCAATCAGCCCCAGCATTTT
.,.,TRBV11-2,TRBJ2-7,CASSLVSHEQYF,TGTGCCAGCAGCTTAGTTTCCCACGAGCAGTACTTC
.,.,TRBV5-1,TRBJ2-3,CASSSPGASTDTQYF,TGCGCCAGCAGCTCCCCCGGGGCAAGCACAGATACGCAGTATTTT
.,.,TRBV19,TRBJ1-5,CASSISREGNQPQHF,TGTGCCAGTAGTATTTCCAGGGAAGGCAATCAGCCCCAGCATTTT
.,.,TRBV5-1,TRBJ2-3,CASSKGPPAGTDTQYF,TGCGCCAGCAGTAAGGGTCCCCCCGCGGGCACAGATACGCAGTATTTT
.,TRBD1,TRBV7-8,TRBJ1-1,CASSSWTGAWNTEAFF,TGTGCCAGCAGCTCGTGGACAGGGGCGTGGAACACTGAAGCTTTCTTT